This TCR beta chain comes out of a study of blood T cell repertoires in COVID-19. The CDR3 has 15 residues. Per the germline V gene, CDR1 is SGDLS and CDR2 is YYNGEE. The germline V and J ends were trimmed by 4 bases and 8 bases, with 21 bases remaining between them. Original data processing: Amplification of reference gene primers was used by the study to estimate nucleated cell counts. Produced via immunoSEQ multiplex PCR; TCRdb's table is partial and in-frame only. V and J calls and clone size are given by that table; D and trimming were obtained from the DNA. The table lists approximately 400,000 clones, roughly nine tenths of them singletons.

This receptor was identified in a man in his forties with acute or convalescent COVID-19. The rearrangement links TRBV9 to TRBJ1-2, with D possibly TRBD1 on 6 matching bases. Sequencing was performed on peripheral blood. CDR3 region: CASSTHREGVEGYTF. The CDR3 DNA reads TGTGCCAGCAGCACCCACAGGGAGGGTGTCGAAGGCTACACCTTC.